A single sample gave rise to the 23 T cell receptor beta chains below, sequenced in a study of T cell responses to AZD1222 COVID-19 vaccine. Sequenced by immunoSEQ multiplex PCR; TCRdb stores in-frame clones only, minus some. The sample lists roughly 120,000 clones; 80% to 90% were seen once. The specimen comprised peripheral blood, sampled on day 0 of AZD1222 vaccination. These receptors all stem from an adult in good health.

V gene TRBV24-1 combines with J gene TRBJ2-2; TRBD1 might be the D (6 bases). Per germline, CDR1 KGHDR and CDR2 SFDVKD. This CDR3 region has 14 residues. Trimming stripped 8 bases from V and 0 bases from J, with 9 bases between. The CDR3 here is CATTGTSNTGELFF. The CDR3 DNA is TGTGCCACCACCGGGACATCGAACACCGGGGAGCTGTTTTTT.

The chain is built from TRBV2 and TRBJ2-1, with D unresolved. This CDR3 is built from 13 residues. CDR1 and CDR2 (germline): SNHLY, FYNNEI. Trimming pared 3 bases from V and 5 bases from J, leaving 8 bases between. The CDR3 loop reads CASSERWDNEQFF. The CDR3 DNA follows: TGTGCCAGCAGTGAGAGATGGGACAATGAGCAGTTCTTC. Looking up the rest from reference TRBV2 and TRBJ2-1 gives the full variable domain: EPEVTQTPSHQVTQMGQEVILRCVPISNHLYFYWYRQILGQKVEFLVSFYNNEISEKSEIFDDQFSVERPDGSNFTLKIRSTKLEDSAMYFCASSERWDNEQFFGPGTRLTVL.

The chain joins TRBV6-5 to TRBJ2-3; D not resolved. Germline lookup yields CDR1 MNHEY and CDR2 SVGAGI. Between the trimmed V and J ends, which lost 0 bases and 4 bases, there was a span of 5 bases. CDR3 size: 13 residues. CDR3 residues: CASSYSTADTQYF. CDR3 DNA: TGTGCCAGCAGTTACTCTACGGCAGATACGCAGTATTTT.

The chain uses TRBV7-8 and TRBJ1-4; D gene uncertain. V was clipped by 2 bases and J by 7 bases, with 11 bases between them. From germline, CDR1 is SGHVS and CDR2 FQNEAQ. The CDR3 covers 14 residues. CDR3 amino acids: CASSLTYGGEKLFF. The CDR3 region has the DNA TGTGCCAGCAGCTTAACCTACGGCGGTGAAAAACTGTTTTTT.

The chain employs TRBV10-3 and TRBJ2-1; D is unclear. Trimming removed 4 bases from V and 0 bases from J, with 10 bases in between. CDR3 length equals 15 residues. CDR1 is ENHRY, CDR2 SYGVKD, per germline. CDR3 amino acids: CAISVGRSSYNEQFF. Written as DNA, the CDR3 is TGTGCCATCAGTGTGGGCAGGAGCTCCTACAATGAGCAGTTCTTC.

This clone showed up just once. The V call is TRBV5-1, the J call TRBJ2-1; tentative D call: TRBD2 (7 bases). Germline lookup yields CDR1 SGHRS and CDR2 YFSETQ. Trimming left V 2 bases short and J 4 bases short, with 22 bases between. The CDR3 runs 18 residues. CDR3 region: CASSFAFTGGGAYNEQFF. DNA for the CDR3: TGCGCCAGCAGCTTCGCATTCACGGGCGGGGGCGCATACAATGAGCAGTTCTTC.

The chain carries TRBV10-3 and TRBJ2-2; 10 bases fit TRBD1. With 6 bases clipped from V and 7 bases from J, the junction kept 8 bases outside the gene matches. The CDR3 length is 15 residues. The germline CDR1 and CDR2 sequences are ENHRY and SYGVKD. The CDR3 DNA is TGTGCCATCAGGTCGGGACAGGGGATCGTCGGGGAGCTGTTTTTT. As protein: CAIRSGQGIVGELFF.

The chain joins TRBV7-2 to TRBJ1-1, with D possibly matching TRBD1 (5 bases). Trimming pared 3 bases from V and 0 bases from J, leaving 11 bases between. The germline V gene has CDR1 SGHTA and CDR2 FQGNSA. The CDR3 runs to 15 residues. CDR3 coding DNA: TGTGCCAGCAGCTTCGGGGGAGGCGTGAACACTGAAGCTTTCTTT. This codes for CASSFGGGVNTEAFF.

The chain couples TRBV28 to TRBJ2-2; 7 positions agree with TRBD1. The CDR3 is 14 residues long. The germline V gene encodes CDR1 MDHEN and CDR2 SYDVKM. V lost 4 bases, J lost 5 bases, and 4 bases stayed unmatched. The CDR3 coding sequence is TGTGCCAGCAGTTCCGGACAGGCTACCGGGGAGCTGTTTTTT. Translation gives CASSSGQATGELFF.

This chain connects TRBV27 to TRBJ2-7; weak D call: TRBD1 (6 bases). There are 15 residues in the CDR3. The V gene lost 6 bases and the J gene lost 0 bases, with 15 bases spanning the gap. CDR1 and CDR2 from the germline V gene are MNHEY and SMNVEV (reference sequence). The CDR3 here is CASSLDRRLSYEQYF. Here the CDR3 DNA reads TGTGCCAGCAGCCTTGACAGGAGGCTCTCCTACGAGCAGTACTTC.

Only one count was recorded for this clone. The chain has TRBV7-2 and TRBJ2-7; D is uncertain. V dropped 1 base and J dropped 2 bases, with 15 bases sitting between them. From germline, CDR1 is SGHTA and CDR2 FQGNSA. The CDR3 is 16 residues long. The CDR3 region is CASSLVVADPPYEQYF. In DNA, the CDR3 is TGTGCCAGCAGCTTAGTTGTGGCGGATCCTCCCTACGAGCAGTACTTC.

This rearrangement joins TRBV11-3 to TRBJ1-3; D ambiguous. There are 13 residues in the CDR3. The germline V and J ends were trimmed by 3 bases and 4 bases, with 7 bases remaining between them. From germline, CDR1 is SGHNT and CDR2 YENEEA. CDR3 loop: CASSFSHGNTIYF. The CDR3 bases are TGTGCCAGCAGCTTTTCTCACGGAAACACCATATATTTT.

The V and J genes are TRBV7-2 and TRBJ1-1; a possible D gene is TRBD1 (6 bases). V was cut by 1 base and J by 5 bases, with 11 bases left in between. The CDR3 is 14 residues long. From germline, CDR1 is SGHTA and CDR2 FQGNSA. The CDR3, as DNA: TGTGCCAGCAGCTTAGGTCTGCAGGGGACTGAAGCTTTCTTT. Translation gives CASSLGLQGTEAFF.

The gene calls are TRBV6-5 and TRBJ2-1; maybe TRBD1 (5 bases). The germline gives CDR1 MNHEY, CDR2 SVGAGI. V dropped 6 bases and J dropped 0 bases, with 12 bases sitting between them. This CDR3 region has 15 residues. CDR3 in DNA: TGTGCCAGCAGGCAGACAGTCAACTCCTACAATGAGCAGTTCTTC. This encodes CASRQTVNSYNEQFF.

This sequence joins TRBV19 and TRBJ1-5; D uncertain. In germline, CDR1 is LNHDA, CDR2 SQIVND (reference sequence). This CDR3 has 13 amino acids. The V end was cut by 1 base, the J end by 14 bases, with 15 bases between. Written as DNA, the CDR3 is TGTGCCAGTAGTATAGCCCCAGACGAAGCCGAGCATTTT. Its translation is CASSIAPDEAEHF.

The chain's CDR3 is CAWRRDRATDTQYF. The CDR3 DNA reads as TGTGCCTGGAGAAGGGACAGGGCCACAGATACGCAGTATTTT. V is TRBV30 and J is TRBJ2-3, with 9 nucleotides matching TRBD1. The germline V gene has CDR1 GTSNPN and CDR2 SVGIG (reference sequence). CDR3 length: 14 amino acids. V lost 3 bases, J lost 2 bases, and 3 bases stayed unmatched.

The J gene is TRBJ1-1, the V gene TRBV11-3; 8 nucleotides align to TRBD1. J lost 1 base, V lost 5 bases, and 3 bases had no gene match. Germline V gives CDR1 SGHNT, CDR2 YENEEA. The CDR3 is 14 amino acids. The CDR3 spells CASSLGTGNTEAFF. The DNA of the CDR3 is TGTGCCAGCAGCCTCGGGACAGGGAACACTGAAGCTTTCTTT.

This chain connects TRBV6-5 to TRBJ2-7, with D perhaps matching TRBD1 (6 bases). Trimming left V 4 bases short and J 0 bases short, with 13 bases between. Germline CDR1 reads MNHEY; CDR2 reads SVGAGI. The CDR3 extends over 15 amino acids. The CDR3 here is CASSSTGTLSYEQYF. CDR3 sequence (DNA): TGTGCCAGCAGTTCAACCGGGACACTCTCCTACGAGCAGTACTTC.

The chain carries TRBV20-1 and TRBJ2-7; the D gene is possibly TRBD2 (6 bases). Germline V gives CDR1 DFQATT, CDR2 SNEGSKA (reference sequence). The CDR3 has 8 residues. The CDR3 loop reads CWGVGQYF. CDR3 coding DNA: TGCTGGGGGGTAGGGCAGTACTTC.

The chain recombines TRBV6-5 with TRBJ2-5; 7 bases align to TRBD2. CDR3 length equals 15 residues. V shed 6 bases and J 7 bases; nucleotides not matched to a gene: 14. CDR1 and CDR2 (germline): MNHEY, SVGAGI. CDR3 DNA sequence: TGTGCCAGCAGGGGAGGGACGGTGGATATCGGGACCCAGTACTTC. Protein: CASRGGTVDIGTQYF.

This clone was observed a handful of times. The chain couples TRBV27 to TRBJ1-1; TRBD1 matches 9 bases. Losses at the gene ends were 6 bases for V and 7 bases for J; bases not matched to a gene: 3. CDR1 and CDR2 from the germline V gene are MNHEY and SMNVEV (reference sequence). The CDR3 contains 12 residues. The CDR3 nucleotides are TGTGCCAGCAGCACAGGGGGCAGTGAAGCTTTCTTT. Amino acid sequence: CASSTGGSEAFF.

The chain joins TRBV6-5 to TRBJ1-2; tentative D call: TRBD1 (5 bases). Trimming removed 0 bases from V and 4 bases from J, with 12 bases in between. The CDR3 has 15 residues. Germline V gives CDR1 MNHEY, CDR2 SVGAGI. CDR3 sequence reads: CASSYSTGRGYGYTF. In nucleotides, the CDR3 is TGTGCCAGCAGTTACTCGACGGGGCGCGGCTATGGCTACACCTTC.

The chain links TRBV12-3 or TRBV12-4 to TRBJ2-7; D unresolved. V lost 1 base, J lost 7 bases, and 8 bases lay in between. The CDR3 sequence is 12 residues long. The CDR3 reads CASSLVALEQYF. In nucleotides, the CDR3 is TGTGCCAGCAGTTTAGTAGCATTGGAGCAGTACTTC.